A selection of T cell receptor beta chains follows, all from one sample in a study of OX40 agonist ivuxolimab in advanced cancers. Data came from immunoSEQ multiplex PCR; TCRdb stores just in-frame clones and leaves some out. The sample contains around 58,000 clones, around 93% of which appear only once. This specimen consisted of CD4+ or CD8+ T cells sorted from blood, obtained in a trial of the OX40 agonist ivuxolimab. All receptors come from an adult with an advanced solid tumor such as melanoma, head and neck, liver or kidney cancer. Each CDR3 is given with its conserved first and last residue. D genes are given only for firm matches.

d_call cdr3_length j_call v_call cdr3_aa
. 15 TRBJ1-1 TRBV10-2 CASAWTADLNTEAFF
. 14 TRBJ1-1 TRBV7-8 CASSFRTGNTEAFF
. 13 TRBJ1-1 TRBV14 CASRRDGSTEAFF
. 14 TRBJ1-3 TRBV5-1 CASSFGSSGNTIYF
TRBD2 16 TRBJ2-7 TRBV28 CASSLSSGKTPYEQYF
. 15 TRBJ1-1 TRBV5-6 CASSGVTTSNTEAFF
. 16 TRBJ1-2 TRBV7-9 CASSFSPEEGLDGYTF
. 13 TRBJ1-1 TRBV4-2 CASSQGFNTEAFF
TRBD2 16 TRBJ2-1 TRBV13 CASSSKLAGLYNEQFF
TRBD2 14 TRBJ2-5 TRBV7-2 CASRRTSLGETQYF
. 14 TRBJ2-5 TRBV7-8 CASSLDDKEKTQYF
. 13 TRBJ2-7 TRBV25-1 CATYKGRLYEQYF